This T cell receptor beta chain was sequenced for a study of T-cell reconstitution after alpha-beta-depleted transplantation in children. TCRbeta library construction was performed incorporating unique molecular identifiers. TCRdb called the PCR reads again in MiXCR, with one record for every CDR3 protein. The sample carries about 440,000 distinct CDR3 sequences, around two fifths recorded once. The V and J ends lost 0 bases and 5 bases respectively, with 8 bases between them. The CDR3 is 14 residues long. CDR1 is SGHRS, CDR2 YFSETQ, per germline. At least ten counts were recorded for this clonotype. This chain connects TRBV5-1 to TRBJ2-2, with a tentative D call TRBD2 (6 bases). The sequencing here drew on PBMCs, taken before TCRalphabeta/CD19-depleted stem cell transplant. This TCR derives from a girl under 10 years old with aplastic anemia, due to receive a stem cell transplant. The CDR3 DNA reads TGCGCCAGCAGCTTGGTCGGGGGAACCGGGGAGCTGTTTTTT. This sequence encodes CASSLVGGTGELFF. The variable domain in full, completed from reference TRBV5-1 and TRBJ2-2, reads KAGVTQTPRYLIKTRGQQVTLSCSPISGHRSVSWYQQTPGQGLQFLFEYFSETQRNKGNFPGRFSGRQFSNSRSEMNVSTLELGDSALYLCASSLVGGTGELFFGEGSRLTVL.